One sample yielded the 15 T cell receptor beta chains listed below, sequenced in a study of vaccination and CD4 T cells after COVID-19. Cultured CD4+ T cell DNA underwent sequencing with the Oncomine TCR Beta short-read assay. Via MiXCR, TCRdb re-called the PCR reads, giving one row per CDR3 protein. This sample has approximately 5,800 distinct CDR3 sequences, with around 45% found just once. As for treatment: roughly nine-day PBMC culture with coronavirus spike peptide pools or control peptides (ViraFEST assay). Collection of the unexposed donor's CD4+ T cells took place before the COVID-19 pandemic (2011-2018). These receptors have no known antigen. Material: CD4+ T cells from blood, cultured in vitro. The receptors were gathered from a human donor in good health.

The chain uses TRBV12-3 or TRBV12-4 and TRBJ1-1, with no clear D. This CDR3 spans 12 amino acids. V was pared by 3 bases and J by 5 bases, with 7 bases between. In nucleotides, the CDR3 is TGTGCCAGCAGTTTGTGGTGGACTGAAGCTTTCTTT. Translating gives CASSLWWTEAFF.

The gene calls are TRBV12-3 or TRBV12-4 and TRBJ2-1; D may correspond to TRBD1 or TRBD2 (5 bases each). The CDR3 loop spans 12 amino acids. V lost 2 bases and J 11 bases, leaving 10 bases between the germline ends. CDR3 loop: CASSLLGTKQFF. The CDR3 DNA reads TGTGCCAGCAGTTTATTGGGGACCAAGCAGTTCTTC.

The V call is TRBV28, the J call TRBJ2-3, with 10 bases fitting TRBD2. The length of the CDR3 is 16 residues. The germline V gene has CDR1 MDHEN and CDR2 SYDVKM. V lost 5 bases and J lost 2; bases outside the gene matches: 7. CDR3 region: CASSPVAGGLTDTQYF. The CDR3 region has the DNA TGTGCCAGCAGTCCCGTAGCGGGGGGCCTCACAGATACGCAGTATTTT.

This chain links TRBV6-5 with TRBJ2-3, with 9 bases fitting TRBD2. The CDR3 has 15 residues. Per germline, CDR1 MNHEY and CDR2 SVGAGI. After removal of 0 bases from V and 4 bases from J, the junction contained 2 bases not matched to a gene. CDR3 in DNA: TGTGCCAGCAGTTACTCGAGCGGGAGGCCAGATACGCAGTATTTT. Translation gives CASSYSSGRPDTQYF.

This clonotype turned up a few times. V and J are TRBV20-1 and TRBJ1-1; D is unclear. The germline V gene has CDR1 DFQATT and CDR2 SNEGSKA (reference sequence). The CDR3 length is 13 residues. V was cut by 3 bases and J by 1 base, with 9 bases left in between. CDR3 sequence reads: CSASEVTNTEAFF. The CDR3 DNA reads as TGCAGTGCTAGTGAAGTGACGAACACTGAAGCTTTCTTT.

The chain has TRBV7-9 and TRBJ2-5; D is perhaps TRBD2 (5 bases). Trimming took off 2 bases at V and 1 base at J, with 11 bases between the two ends. The CDR3 length is 15 residues. Per the germline V gene, CDR1 is SEHNR and CDR2 is FQNEAQ (reference sequence). As DNA, the CDR3 is TGTGCCAGCAGCTTAAGTGTCGGGGTCCAAGAGACCCAGTACTTC. This gives the protein CASSLSVGVQETQYF.

J is TRBJ2-3 and V is TRBV12-3 or TRBV12-4, with D tentatively TRBD1 or TRBD2 (6 bases each). This CDR3 has 15 amino acids. V gave up 6 bases and J gave up 6 bases, with 19 bases separating them. CDR3 nucleotide sequence: TGTGCCAGCAGCATAAATGGGGGGCTGAAGGATACGCAGTATTTT. The encoded protein is CASSINGGLKDTQYF.

The rearrangement uses TRBV28 and TRBJ1-2; perhaps TRBD1 as D (5 bases). CDR1 MDHEN and CDR2 SYDVKM come from the germline V gene. CDR3 length: 19 residues. V gave up 2 bases and J gave up 0 bases, with 22 bases separating them. CDR3 sequence reads: CASSLEVLFGTTANYGYTF. The CDR3 nucleotides read TGTGCCAGCAGTTTAGAGGTCCTTTTCGGGACGACAGCTAACTATGGCTACACCTTC.

V gene TRBV6-5 combines with J gene TRBJ2-2, with D uncertain. CDR1 and CDR2 (germline): MNHEY, SVGAGI. This CDR3 spans 14 amino acids. V lost 2 bases and J 0 bases, leaving 4 bases between the germline ends. CDR3 in DNA: TGTGCCAGCAGTTACGCGGCGAACACCGGGGAGCTGTTTTTT. Its protein is CASSYAANTGELFF.

The V call is TRBV19, the J call TRBJ2-2; 9 bases map to TRBD1. Germline CDR1 reads LNHDA; CDR2 reads SQIVND (reference sequence). The V segment lost 2 bases and the J segment 2 bases; nucleotides outside the gene matches: 12. This CDR3 is 19 amino acids long. The DNA of the CDR3 is TGTGCCAGTAGTATATGGGTAGCTAAGGGACAGGGAAACACCGGGGAGCTGTTTTTT. This sequence encodes CASSIWVAKGQGNTGELFF.

The chain uses TRBV7-9 and TRBJ1-3; D unresolved. Trimming stripped 0 bases from V and 6 bases from J, with 9 bases between. Germline V gene lookup returns CDR1 SEHNR and CDR2 FQNEAQ (reference sequence). The CDR3 is 14 residues long. In DNA, the CDR3 is TGTGCCAGCAGCTTAGCCAATTCGGCAAACACCATATATTTT. It specifies CASSLANSANTIYF.

This clonotype appeared a few times. The chain joins TRBV19 to TRBJ1-1; no clear D gene. This CDR3 region has 13 residues. CDR1 LNHDA and CDR2 SQIVND come from the germline V gene (reference sequence). Trimming removed 3 bases at V and 2 bases at J, with 7 bases between. CDR3 nucleotides: TGTGCCAGTAGTATCCCATACAACACTGAAGCTTTCTTT. It is translated as CASSIPYNTEAFF.

The rearrangement links TRBV7-2 to TRBJ2-2; D is ambiguous. CDR3 length: 13 amino acids. V lost 0 bases, J lost 6 bases, and 5 bases lay in between. Germline lookup yields CDR1 SGHTA and CDR2 FQGNSA. The chain's CDR3 is CASSLARAGELFF. CDR3 sequence (DNA): TGTGCCAGCAGCTTAGCTAGGGCCGGGGAGCTGTTTTTT.

This clonotype was detected a few times. The rearrangement uses TRBV7-9 and TRBJ2-7, with 7 bases lining up with TRBD1. The trim removed 1 base at V and 5 bases at J, leaving 11 bases unmatched. Germline loops: CDR1 SEHNR, CDR2 FQNEAQ (reference sequence). The CDR3 is 16 residues long. Here the CDR3 DNA reads TGTGCCAGCAGCTTAGTTGCAGGTCAGGGGGTCAACGAGCAGTACTTC. Its translation: CASSLVAGQGVNEQYF.

This clonotype is categorized as large. This chain uses TRBV7-8 with TRBJ2-5, with 10 bases matching TRBD2. The CDR3 is 14 residues long. After removal of 5 bases from V and 4 bases from J, the junction contained 4 bases not matched to a gene. Per the germline V gene, CDR1 is SGHVS and CDR2 is FQNEAQ. CDR3 protein: CASSPRTSGETQYF. CDR3 nucleotides: TGTGCCAGCAGCCCCCGGACTAGCGGAGAGACCCAGTACTTC.